Presented here are 28 T cell receptor beta chains from one specimen sequenced in a study of blood T cell repertoires in COVID-19. The protocol was immunoSEQ multiplex PCR, while the TCRdb copy is restricted to in-frame clones and leaves out a portion. The profile covers approximately 140,000 clones, with around 87% appearing a single time and about 5.7% taken by the ten largest. Source material: peripheral blood. The receptors were sampled from an elderly man with acute or convalescent COVID-19.

This chain connects TRBV6-5 to TRBJ2-7, with a tentative D call TRBD1 (6 bases). Germline-derived CDR1 and CDR2 are MNHEY and SVGAGI. CDR3 length: 14 residues. V was shortened by 8 bases and J by 2 bases, with 16 bases between the two germline ends. CDR3 sequence (DNA): TGTGCCAGCCGCCCTGGGACACTTACCTACGAGCAGTACTTC. Translating gives CASRPGTLTYEQYF.

The rearrangement links TRBV25-1 to TRBJ1-2, with 9 bases matching TRBD1. Losses at the gene ends were 4 bases for V and 5 bases for J; bases not matched to a gene: 5. The V gene's germline CDR1 is MGHDK and CDR2 SYGVNS. The CDR3 is made up of 14 amino acids. The CDR3 region has the DNA TGTGCCAGCAGTGGGGACAGGGCTTCGTATGGCTACACCTTC. Protein product: CASSGDRASYGYTF.

This clone was observed once. The genes are TRBV11-3 and TRBJ2-7; 10 bases are shared with TRBD1. Germline lookup yields CDR1 SGHNT and CDR2 YENEEA. The CDR3 runs 16 residues. V trimming: 1 base; J trimming: 3 bases; junction bases outside the gene matches: 6. The CDR3, as DNA: TGTGCCAGCAGCTTAGGCGAGGGACAGGGGATCTACGAGCAGTACTTC. It specifies CASSLGEGQGIYEQYF.

The chain joins TRBV3-1 (or the pseudogene TRBV3-2) to TRBJ1-6; D gene ambiguous. Per germline, CDR1 LGHDT and CDR2 YNNKEL (reference sequence). This CDR3 has 14 residues. Trimming took off 0 bases at V and 9 bases at J, with 9 bases between the two ends. DNA for the CDR3: TGTGCCAGCAGCCAAGATCGGAGGTTTTCACCCCTCCACTTT. Translated: CASSQDRRFSPLHF.

The genes are TRBV29-1 and TRBJ2-1; D is unclear. The germline V gene has CDR1 SQVTM and CDR2 ANQGSEA. CDR3 length: 13 residues. Trimming removed 7 bases from V and 3 bases from J, with 13 bases in between. The DNA of the CDR3 is TGCAGCGGGGTGAATGGGCGCTACAATGAGCAGTTCTTC. As protein: CSGVNGRYNEQFF.

The J gene is TRBJ2-2, the V gene TRBV19; 8 positions agree with TRBD1. Germline lookup yields CDR1 LNHDA and CDR2 SQIVND (reference sequence). The trim removed 4 bases at V and 6 bases at J, leaving 7 bases unmatched. The CDR3 extends over 15 amino acids. The DNA of the CDR3 is TGTGCCAGTAGTACTTCCGGGACAGGATCCGGGGAGCTGTTTTTT. Protein product: CASSTSGTGSGELFF. The variable domain in full, completed from reference TRBV19 and TRBJ2-2, reads DGGITQSPKYLFRKEGQNVTLSCEQNLNHDAMYWYRQDPGQGLRLIYYSQIVNDFQKGDIAEGYSVSREKKESFPLTVTSAQKNPTAFYLCASSTSGTGSGELFFGEGSRLTVL.

The rearrangement links TRBV25-1 to TRBJ1-3, with 8 positions matching TRBD1. With V trimmed by 4 bases and J by 7 bases, 3 bases remained unmatched. The germline V gene has CDR1 MGHDK and CDR2 SYGVNS. This CDR3 has 13 amino acids. CDR3 in amino acids: CASSAGGTNTIYF. The CDR3 DNA reads as TGTGCCAGCAGTGCAGGGGGCACGAACACCATATATTTT.

V and J are TRBV7-2 and TRBJ2-7; 8 bases agree with TRBD1. This CDR3 is 13 amino acids long. Germline CDR1 SGHTA, CDR2 FQGNSA. J was trimmed by 6 bases and V by 1 base; bases with no gene match: 2. CDR3 sequence: CASSLGTGSEQYF. CDR3 bases: TGTGCCAGCAGCTTAGGGACAGGGTCCGAGCAGTACTTC. The full variable domain, with the rest looked up from reference TRBV7-2 and TRBJ2-7, is GAGVSQSPSNKVTEKGKDVELRCDPISGHTALYWYRQSLGQGLEFLIYFQGNSAPDKSGLPSDRFSAERTGGSVSTLTIQRTQQEDSAVYLCASSLGTGSEQYFGPGTRLTVT.

This chain connects TRBV6-5 to TRBJ1-1; D is ambiguous. CDR1 and CDR2 (germline): MNHEY, SVGAGI. The CDR3 runs to 14 residues. Deletions cut 0 bases from V and 0 bases from J, with 5 bases between. As DNA, the CDR3 is TGTGCCAGCAGTTACTCGAGGCTGAACACTGAAGCTTTCTTT. It encodes CASSYSRLNTEAFF.

J is TRBJ2-7 and V is TRBV2; 7 nucleotides agree with TRBD2. V dropped 9 bases and J dropped 3; count of bases not matched to a gene: 11. Germline V gene lookup returns CDR1 SNHLY and CDR2 FYNNEI. The CDR3 loop spans 14 amino acids. The DNA for the CDR3 is TGTGCCAGAAGGGCCGCGGGAGTCGACTACGAGCAGTACTTC. It is translated as CARRAAGVDYEQYF.

This clone was counted once. This chain joins TRBV4-1 and TRBJ1-2, with D possibly TRBD1 on 6 matching bases. V was cut by 4 bases and J by 4 bases, with 19 bases left in between. CDR1 is MGHRA, CDR2 YSYEKL, per germline. This CDR3 has 16 residues. CDR3 sequence reads: CASSPSLGAYGYGYTF. Written as DNA, the CDR3 is TGCGCCAGCAGCCCAAGCTTGGGGGCGTATGGCTATGGCTACACCTTC.

The V call is TRBV28, the J call TRBJ1-5; D is possibly TRBD1 (6 bases). The CDR3 sequence is 14 residues long. Germline loops: CDR1 MDHEN, CDR2 SYDVKM. V lost 2 bases and J lost 7, with 12 bases in between. This CDR3 reads CASSLRGLKQPQHF. The CDR3 DNA sequence: TGTGCCAGCAGTTTAAGGGGGTTGAAGCAGCCCCAGCATTTT.

V is TRBV5-8 and J is TRBJ2-5, with 7 bases matching TRBD1. The CDR3 extends over 14 amino acids. Germline assignment: CDR1 SGHTS and CDR2 YDEGEE. V was clipped by 5 bases and J by 2 bases; unmatched bases: 6. CDR3 sequence: CASSFGQVQETQYF. The CDR3 region has the DNA TGTGCCAGCAGTTTTGGACAGGTACAAGAGACCCAGTACTTC.

This sequence joins TRBV14 and TRBJ2-7; 9 positions match TRBD2. Trimming removed 1 base from V and 4 bases from J; junction bases left unmatched: 5. The length of the CDR3 is 15 residues. The germline V gene has CDR1 SGHDN and CDR2 FVKESK. The CDR3 nucleotides read TGTGCCAGCAGCCAAGCTCTAGCGGGAATGTACGAGCAGTACTTC. Its protein product is CASSQALAGMYEQYF.

The V and J genes are TRBV5-1 and TRBJ1-4; D is uncertain. The CDR3 length is 14 residues. V lost 4 bases and J lost 7, with 14 bases in between. The germline V gene has CDR1 SGHRS and CDR2 YFSETQ. The CDR3 sequence: CASSPVSRGEKLFF. As DNA, the CDR3 is TGCGCCAGCAGCCCCGTTTCCCGGGGTGAAAAACTGTTTTTT.

The V gene is TRBV6-2 or TRBV6-3, the J gene TRBJ2-1; 7 bases are shared with TRBD2. CDR1 and CDR2 (germline): MNHEY, SVGEGT. The CDR3 spans 15 residues. With 6 bases clipped from V and 8 bases from J, the junction kept 13 bases outside the gene matches. CDR3 coding DNA: TGTGCCAGCAGCCAACCGGGACTATCTTGGGATGAGCAGTTCTTC. This codes for CASSQPGLSWDEQFF.

J is TRBJ1-4 and V is TRBV7-9, with D possibly matching TRBD1 (5 bases). Per germline, CDR1 SEHNR and CDR2 FQNEAQ (reference sequence). The CDR3 consists of 14 residues. V was clipped by 2 bases and J by 4 bases, with 8 bases between them. The CDR3 DNA follows: TGTGCCAGCAGCTTATGGGGGGTTAATGAAAAACTGTTTTTT. Amino acids: CASSLWGVNEKLFF.

The genes are TRBV3-1 (or the pseudogene TRBV3-2) and TRBJ2-7; 10 bases map to TRBD2. The CDR3 is 14 amino acids. The J segment lost 5 bases and the V segment lost 3 bases, leaving 4 bases of the junction unmatched. Germline-derived CDR1 and CDR2 are LGHDT and YNNKEL (reference sequence). CDR3 in DNA: TGTGCCAGCAGCCACATGGGACTAGCGCACGAGCAGTACTTC. Translation: CASSHMGLAHEQYF.

This clone has more than one count but fewer than ten. The chain has TRBV5-1 and TRBJ2-7, with 9 nucleotides matching TRBD1. Germline values: CDR1 SGHRS, CDR2 YFSETQ. CDR3 length: 12 amino acids. J gave up 5 bases and V 5 bases, and 2 bases lay outside the gene matches. The CDR3 is CASSRDRDEQYF. The CDR3 DNA reads TGCGCCAGCAGTCGGGACAGGGACGAGCAGTACTTC.

The rearrangement uses TRBV11-3 and TRBJ2-3, with unresolved D. There are 13 residues in the CDR3. Germline CDR1 reads SGHNT; CDR2 reads YENEEA. V was cut by 2 bases and J by 8 bases, with 11 bases left in between. CDR3 protein: CASSLFPLGTQYF. CDR3 nucleotide sequence: TGTGCCAGCAGCTTATTTCCACTCGGTACGCAGTATTTT.

This chain uses TRBV19 with TRBJ1-1, with D perhaps TRBD1 (5 bases). Trimming pared 6 bases from V and 5 bases from J, leaving 16 bases between. Germline V CDR1 and CDR2: LNHDA, SQIVND (reference sequence). The CDR3 is 14 residues long. The CDR3 is CASRTQQGLTEAFF. The CDR3 DNA follows: TGTGCCAGTAGGACCCAGCAGGGTTTGACTGAAGCTTTCTTT. The whole variable domain, filled in from reference TRBV19 and TRBJ1-1, reads DGGITQSPKYLFRKEGQNVTLSCEQNLNHDAMYWYRQDPGQGLRLIYYSQIVNDFQKGDIAEGYSVSREKKESFPLTVTSAQKNPTAFYLCASRTQQGLTEAFFGQGTRLTVV.

This clone was seen only once. This chain joins TRBV5-1 and TRBJ2-5, with 10 bases that match TRBD2. Germline CDR1 is SGHRS and CDR2 is YFSETQ. The CDR3 has 16 amino acids. V shed 4 bases, J shed 4 bases, and the junction held 10 bases outside the gene matches. CDR3 in amino acids: CASSGRASGGGETQYF. CDR3 bases: TGCGCCAGCAGCGGGCGGGCTAGCGGGGGAGGAGAGACCCAGTACTTC.

This rearrangement joins TRBV19 to TRBJ1-1, with 10 bases aligning to TRBD1. The germline CDR1 and CDR2 sequences are LNHDA and SQIVND (reference sequence). The CDR3 is made up of 16 amino acids. V trimming: 5 bases; J trimming: 11 bases; junction bases outside the gene matches: 17. The CDR3 loop reads CASSVAGTGESRGAFF. The CDR3 DNA follows: TGTGCCAGTAGTGTTGCCGGGACAGGGGAATCACGGGGGGCTTTCTTT.

J is TRBJ2-3 and V is TRBV28; 8 bases align to TRBD2. Germline V gene data show CDR1 as MDHEN and CDR2 as SYDVKM. Trimming removed 6 bases from V and 0 bases from J; junction bases left unmatched: 5. The CDR3 runs to 15 residues. The CDR3 sequence is CASSLSGGSTDTQYF. The DNA of the CDR3 is TGTGCCAGCAGCTTAAGCGGGGGAAGCACAGATACGCAGTATTTT. The whole variable domain, remainder taken from reference TRBV28 and TRBJ2-3, is DVKVTQSSRYLVKRTGEKVFLECVQDMDHENMFWYRQDPGLGLRLIYFSYDVKMKEKGDIPEGYSVSREKKERFSLILESASTNQTSMYLCASSLSGGSTDTQYFGPGTRLTVL.

In its sample, this clone was seen a few times. This chain connects TRBV27 to TRBJ1-6, with D unclear. Looked up from germline, CDR1 is MNHEY and CDR2 is SMNVEV (reference sequence). The ends were cut back, 6 bases at V and 7 bases at J, with 16 bases in the middle. The length of the CDR3 is 15 residues. The CDR3: CASSPNSSRNSPLHF. The CDR3, as DNA: TGTGCCAGCAGCCCTAACTCCAGCAGGAATTCACCCCTCCACTTT.

The chain combines TRBV7-2 with TRBJ2-5, with TRBD1 matching over 8 bases. Per the germline V gene, CDR1 is SGHTA and CDR2 is FQGNSA. V dropped 2 bases and J dropped 3; count of bases not matched to a gene: 2. The CDR3 extends over 14 amino acids. In DNA, the CDR3 is TGTGCCAGCAGCTTACACAGGGGGAAAGAGACCCAGTACTTC. This translates into CASSLHRGKETQYF.

The rearrangement uses TRBV11-3 and TRBJ2-2, with D tentatively TRBD2 (6 bases). V lost 1 base, J lost 4 bases, and 10 bases lay in between. Germline V gene lookup returns CDR1 SGHNT and CDR2 YENEEA. The CDR3 contains 15 residues. The CDR3 here is CASSLVGSGTGELFF. Written as DNA, the CDR3 is TGTGCCAGCAGCTTAGTCGGGAGTGGCACCGGGGAGCTGTTTTTT.

The chain employs TRBV3-1 (or the pseudogene TRBV3-2) and TRBJ1-2, with a tentative D call TRBD1 (6 bases). V lost 6 bases and J lost 4, with 12 bases in between. The germline gives CDR1 LGHDT, CDR2 YNNKEL (reference sequence). The CDR3 is made up of 13 amino acids. In nucleotides, the CDR3 is TGTGCCAGCAGACAGGGAGCAGGCTATGGCTACACCTTC. Amino acid sequence: CASRQGAGYGYTF.